This T cell receptor (beta chain) was recorded in a study of T cell repertoires in cytomegalovirus infection. The overall study: From public TCR beta signatures came an indication of both CMV infection and matching HLA type.

A single record per CDR3 protein comes from TCRdb applying MiXCR to the reads. The profile shows some 680,000 distinct CDR3 sequences, approximately 34% of them singletons. Looked up from germline, CDR1 is LNHDA and CDR2 is SQIVND (reference sequence). Trimming took off 7 bases at V and 4 bases at J, with 17 bases between the two ends. The CDR3 contains 16 residues. The gene calls are TRBV19 and TRBJ2-6; the D is unclear. The specimen was PBMCs. The clonotype comes from a human donor in good health (CMV status not recorded). Some clones in this sample may be carry-over from other donors' samples. In DNA, the CDR3 is TGTGCCAGTACCCCGACCGGGTATGCAGGGGCCAACGTCCTGACTTTC. Its protein product is CASTPTGYAGANVLTF.